The source of this T cell receptor beta chain is a study of cytomegalovirus exposure and HLA in healthy donors. Overall study: The study placed around 80% of its approximately 360 genotyped donors in the Caucasian-associated ancestry cluster. Points from the study as a whole: TCR beta sequences reportedly predicted most subjects' HLA-A and HLA-B alleles accurately.

Use of 60 Vbeta and 13 Jbeta primers characterized the PCR. Measured with immunoSEQ multiplex PCR; TCRdb has only the in-frame clones, and not every one. This repertoire includes approximately 37,000 clones. About this clone itself: The antigen is undetermined.

The CDR3 covers 18 residues. The ends lost 2 bases at V and 0 bases at J; junction bases unmatched: 6. Germline lookup yields CDR1 SGHDN and CDR2 FVKESK. This receptor was identified in a man aged 40-50 years in good health and CMV-seropositive. Material: PBMCs. This sequence joins TRBV14 and TRBJ2-3; 12 bases match TRBD2. The CDR3 DNA is TGTGCCAGCAGCCAACCTAGCGGGAGGGCCTCAAGCACAGATACGCAGTATTTT. Encoded protein: CASSQPSGRASSTDTQYF.